Sequencing of this T cell receptor beta chain was carried out in a study of blood T cell repertoires in COVID-19 (dated by TCRdb to the early 2020s). General notes on the study: Samples from collaborators originated in the United States, Italy and Spain and spanned both the acute and convalescent phases of COVID-19. Sample metadata almost always included a de-identified subject ID, COVID-19 status, age in years and sex. The material from the prospective study consisted of cDNA or gDNA derived from T cells, B-cell-depleted T cells, or PBMCs. Subjects who had been exposed to COVID-19, were actively infected with it, or had recovered from it provided the deeply sampled blood TCRbeta repertoires that made up the dataset. Where available, HLA class I and class II types were taken from metadata supplied by the sample provider and were not determined by assay-based typing. The samples were drawn from two sources: the first 160 participants of the ongoing ImmuneRACE study, and fewer than 1,500 subjects contributed by 6 global collaborators. The repertoires were made available in a free public database intended to serve as a resource for research on the immune response to SARS-CoV-2.

The immunoSEQ Assay, a bias-controlled multiplex PCR, was used to amplify TCRbeta CDR3 regions from genomic DNA. The paper's processing steps were these. Within the assay, amplification of reference gene primers was used to estimate how many nucleated cells each sample contained. Sequence reads were collapsed and filtered to measure the absolute abundance of every unique TCRbeta CDR3 rearrangement. For each sample, productive Simpson clonality was calculated as the square root of Simpson's diversity index across productive rearrangements. In TCRdb, the immuneACCESS table is reduced to in-frame sequences with V and J assigned. These tables do not hold every clone; where another copy was compared, an unresolved V gene accounts for under half, and the others remain unexplained. D and trimming were read from the DNA, whereas the V and J calls and clone size are those reported in that table. The sample contains about 480,000 clones, over 75% of them found a single time. Approximately 2% of the sample belongs to the ten largest clones.

Participants in the prospective study were enrolled through a virtual design, were aged roughly 18 to 90 years, and lived in roughly 25 United States geographic areas. In the prospective study, cohorts were assigned on the basis of participant-reported clinical history obtained from a screening survey and a study questionnaire. Recovered participants in ImmuneRACE Cohort 3 were defined as having two consecutive negative NP/OP PCR tests, clearance from a healthcare professional, or resolution of symptoms. Each participant in the prospective study had whole blood, serum and a nasopharyngeal or oropharyngeal swab collected by mobile phlebotomists. Prospective study participants could optionally give additional blood draws and questionnaires over a roughly two-month period. Before DNA extraction, prospective study blood samples were shipped either frozen or at room temperature. The full study reports these points: The quantity of clinical and demographic metadata differed by source and by participant and was supplied without curation.

Its CDR3 holds 16 amino acids, cysteine through phenylalanine. Only the CDR3 DNA stays, 48 bases, in frame from base 1. V ends up 4 bases short and J 8 bases short, with an unmatched junction base count of 13. The germline V gene (reference sequence) gives CDR1 as SGHKS and CDR2 as YYEKEE. Of note for this clone: The antigen this receptor binds is unknown. Base qualities were left out, and no much larger clone turns up one base away.

This TCR derives from a woman aged 40 to 49 who had recovered from COVID-19. The receptor chain draws on TRBV5-5 and TRBJ2-1, and TRBD1 aligns with 9 junction nucleotides. Sequencing input: PBMCs or T cells enriched from blood (not recorded which). The CDR3 here reads CASSMRDRDVQHEQFF. The sequenced DNA is TGTGCCAGCAGCATGAGGGACAGGGATGTACAACATGAGCAGTTCTTC. Where the CDR3 stops, the reference TRBV5-5 and TRBJ2-1 genes take over; the full variable domain is DAGVTQSPTHLIKTRGQQVTLRCSPISGHKSVSWYQQVLGQGPQFIFQYYEKEERGRGNFPDRFSARQFPNYSSELNVNALLLGDSALYLCASSMRDRDVQHEQFFGPGTRLTVL.